This TCR beta chain stems from a study of neoadjuvant nivolumab and ipilimumab in lung cancer. Study findings and constraints: TCR richness and clonality were higher in tumors than adjacent uninvolved lung. From pretherapy to surgery, tumor richness and clonality rose with dual therapy.

A note on this clone: What it binds is not known.

Assay: immunoSEQ multiplex PCR; the TCRdb copy retains only in-frame clones and omits some. This table has some 20,000 clones, roughly 80% appearing once. This clonotype originated in an adult with non-small cell lung cancer. Sequences were derived from tumor tissue, sampled after neoadjuvant nivolumab, alone or with ipilimumab, at or shortly before surgery.

CDR3: CASSSGGSIVSPLHF. The CDR3 region has the DNA TGTGCCAGCAGTTCAGGGGGGAGTATAGTGTCACCCCTCCACTTT. The chain combines TRBV27 with TRBJ1-6, with TRBD1 matching over 7 bases. The CDR3 extends over 15 amino acids. From germline, CDR1 is MNHEY and CDR2 SMNVEV (reference sequence). Germline trimming cut 4 bases from V and 10 bases from J; bases unmatched to any gene: 10.